A selection of T cell receptor beta chains follows, all from one sample in a study of cytomegalovirus exposure and HLA in healthy donors. Repertoires were generated with immunoSEQ multiplex PCR, while TCRdb's copy carries only in-frame clones and drops some. The table lists roughly 190,000 clones, 60% to 85% of them singletons. Sample: PBMCs. Receptors were obtained from a woman aged 18-30 years in good health and CMV-seronegative. CDR3s include the opening cysteine and the closing phenylalanine or tryptophan. Fields, in order: D gene, clone size, V gene, J gene, CDR3 protein, CDR3 DNA. The D gene is left open where the match is weak. Clone size is given for some rows only: seen once, a few or many times, or a class if the clone is expanded.

D: TRBD1; size: -; V: TRBV6-1; J: TRBJ1-4; CDR3: CASRGFDRGNEKLFF; DNA: TGTGCCAGCAGGGGGTTTGACAGGGGGAATGAAAAACTGTTTTTT
D: -; size: -; V: TRBV12-5; J: TRBJ2-2; CDR3: CASGLVPGSNTGELFF; DNA: TGTGCTAGTGGTTTGGTTCCGGGATCGAACACCGGGGAGCTGTTTTTT
D: -; size: -; V: TRBV5-6; J: TRBJ1-5; CDR3: CASSLGHSNQPQHF; DNA: TGTGCCAGCAGCCTAGGCCATAGCAATCAGCCCCAGCATTTT
D: TRBD1; size: -; V: TRBV9; J: TRBJ1-1; CDR3: CASSTRPQGARTEAFF; DNA: TGTGCCAGCAGCACCCGGCCACAGGGGGCAAGGACTGAAGCTTTCTTT
D: TRBD1; size: -; V: TRBV27; J: TRBJ1-5; CDR3: CASSLSGQGGNQPQHF; DNA: TGTGCCAGCAGTTTATCGGGACAGGGAGGAAATCAGCCCCAGCATTTT
D: TRBD1; size: -; V: TRBV30; J: TRBJ2-7; CDR3: CAWSTQDRGAWDEQYF; DNA: TGTGCCTGGAGTACACAGGACAGGGGAGCATGGGACGAGCAGTACTTC
D: -; size: once; V: TRBV27; J: TRBJ1-2; CDR3: CASSVNRFNYGYTF; DNA: TGTGCCAGCAGTGTAAACAGGTTTAACTATGGCTACACCTTC
D: -; size: -; V: TRBV4-1; J: TRBJ2-2; CDR3: CASSRPGNTGELFF; DNA: TGCGCCAGCAGCCGCCCCGGGAACACCGGGGAGCTGTTTTTT
D: -; size: few; V: TRBV16; J: TRBJ2-1; CDR3: CASSFRPAGYNEQFF; DNA: TGTGCCAGCAGCTTCCGACCGGCGGGCTACAATGAGCAGTTCTTC
D: -; size: -; V: TRBV28; J: TRBJ1-5; CDR3: CASSLPGGDNQPQHF; DNA: TGTGCCAGCAGTTTGCCTGGGGGGGACAATCAGCCCCAGCATTTT
D: -; size: -; V: TRBV19; J: TRBJ1-6; CDR3: CASSIGVNSPLHF; DNA: TGTGCCAGTAGTATCGGGGTTAATTCACCCCTCCACTTT
D: -; size: -; V: TRBV19; J: TRBJ2-7; CDR3: CASKDSASYEQYF; DNA: TGTGCCAGTAAGGACAGTGCCTCCTACGAGCAGTACTTC
D: -; size: -; V: TRBV20-1; J: TRBJ2-1; CDR3: CSVRGYNEQFF; DNA: TGCAGTGTCAGGGGCTACAATGAGCAGTTCTTC
D: -; size: -; V: TRBV28; J: TRBJ1-2; CDR3: CASGGRGYTF; DNA: TGTGCCAGCGGAGGGAGAGGCTACACCTTC
D: -; size: -; V: TRBV5-4; J: TRBJ2-2; CDR3: CASSLDPGGTGELFF; DNA: TGTGCCAGCAGCTTGGATCCAGGGGGGACCGGGGAGCTGTTTTTT